This T cell receptor beta chain stems from a study of beta chain features in type 1 diabetes. At the level of the study: Comparable age, gender and cell yields were observed in patients relative to healthy donors. Overall study results and limits: Among all four CD4+ subsets, Type 1 diabetes patients had TCRB CDR3s that were moderately but significantly shorter. A closer apparent resemblance between naive, central memory and Treg TCRB repertoires was seen in patients than in healthy donors.

This clone has only one observation. Its specificity is unknown. The CDR3 has 16 residues. V gave up 4 bases and J gave up 1 base, with 14 bases separating them. Germline CDR1 is SGHRS and CDR2 is YFSETQ. Since all of the isolated RNA was reverse transcribed, expressed TCRB transcripts were what got sequenced. A few million reads, on average, came from each naive, central memory and regulatory T cell sample. The table came from immunoSEQ multiplex PCR; TCRdb's copy has only in-frame clones and leaves some out. Of 300,000 to 350,000 clones listed, about 20% were seen once; the top ten hold approximately 0.041%.

V and J are TRBV5-1 and TRBJ2-2, with a weak D call TRBD1 (6 bases). The source is a young woman in good health. The sequencing sample was made of naive CD4+ T cells from blood. The CDR3 region is CASSRSGTLNTGELFF. DNA for the CDR3: TGCGCCAGCAGCAGATCCGGGACATTGAACACCGGGGAGCTGTTTTTT.